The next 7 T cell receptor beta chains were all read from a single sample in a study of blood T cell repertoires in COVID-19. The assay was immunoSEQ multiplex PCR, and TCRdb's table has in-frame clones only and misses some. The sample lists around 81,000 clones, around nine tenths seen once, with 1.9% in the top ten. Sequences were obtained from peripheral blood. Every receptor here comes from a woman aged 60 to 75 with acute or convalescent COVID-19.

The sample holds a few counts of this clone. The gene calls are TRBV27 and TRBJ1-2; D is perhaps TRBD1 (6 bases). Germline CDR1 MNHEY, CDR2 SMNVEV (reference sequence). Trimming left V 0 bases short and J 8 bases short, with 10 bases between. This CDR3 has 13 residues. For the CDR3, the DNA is TGTGCCAGCAGTTTATCATCAGGGGACGGCTACACCTTC. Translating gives CASSLSSGDGYTF.

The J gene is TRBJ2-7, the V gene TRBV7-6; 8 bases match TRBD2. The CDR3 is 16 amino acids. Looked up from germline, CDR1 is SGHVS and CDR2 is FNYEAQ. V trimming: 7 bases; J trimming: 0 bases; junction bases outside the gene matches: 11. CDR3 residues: CASTPFGTSGSYEQYF. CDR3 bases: TGTGCCAGCACCCCCTTCGGTACTAGCGGCTCCTACGAGCAGTACTTC.

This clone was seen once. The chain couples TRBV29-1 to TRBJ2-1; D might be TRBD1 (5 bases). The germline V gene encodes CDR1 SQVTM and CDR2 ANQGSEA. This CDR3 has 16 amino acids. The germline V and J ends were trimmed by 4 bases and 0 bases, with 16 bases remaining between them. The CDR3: CSVVIYQGRSYNEQFF. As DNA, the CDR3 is TGCAGCGTTGTGATATATCAGGGCCGCTCCTACAATGAGCAGTTCTTC.

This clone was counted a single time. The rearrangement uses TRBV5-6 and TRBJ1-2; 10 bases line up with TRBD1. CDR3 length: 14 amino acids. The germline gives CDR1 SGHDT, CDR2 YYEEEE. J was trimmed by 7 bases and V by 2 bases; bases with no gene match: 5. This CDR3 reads CASSFGTGVLGYTF. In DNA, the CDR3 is TGTGCCAGCAGCTTCGGGACAGGGGTTCTTGGCTACACCTTC.

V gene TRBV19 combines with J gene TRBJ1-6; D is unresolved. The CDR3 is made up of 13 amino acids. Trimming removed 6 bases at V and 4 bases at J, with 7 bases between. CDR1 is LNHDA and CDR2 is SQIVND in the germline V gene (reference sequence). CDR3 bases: TGTGCCAGTAGCCTAGATTATAATTCACCCCTCCACTTT. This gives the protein CASSLDYNSPLHF. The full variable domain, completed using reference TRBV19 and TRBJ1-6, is DGGITQSPKYLFRKEGQNVTLSCEQNLNHDAMYWYRQDPGQGLRLIYYSQIVNDFQKGDIAEGYSVSREKKESFPLTVTSAQKNPTAFYLCASSLDYNSPLHFGNGTRLTVT.

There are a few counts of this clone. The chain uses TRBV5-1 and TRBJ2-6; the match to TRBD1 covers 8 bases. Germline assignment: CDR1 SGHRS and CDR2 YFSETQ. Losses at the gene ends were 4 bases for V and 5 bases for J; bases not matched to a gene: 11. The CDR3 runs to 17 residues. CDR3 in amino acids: CASSPGQVSLWANVLTF. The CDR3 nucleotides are TGCGCCAGCAGCCCGGGACAGGTATCTCTATGGGCCAACGTCCTGACTTTC.

CDR3 sequence reads: CSASIPFTSGRETQYF. CDR3 DNA: TGCAGTGCTAGTATCCCCTTTACAAGCGGGAGAGAGACCCAGTACTTC. The chain recombines TRBV20-1 with TRBJ2-5; TRBD2 matches 8 bases. V lost 3 bases to trimming and J lost 4 bases; unmatched junction nucleotides: 13. CDR3 size: 16 residues. CDR1 and CDR2 (germline): DFQATT, SNEGSKA (reference sequence).